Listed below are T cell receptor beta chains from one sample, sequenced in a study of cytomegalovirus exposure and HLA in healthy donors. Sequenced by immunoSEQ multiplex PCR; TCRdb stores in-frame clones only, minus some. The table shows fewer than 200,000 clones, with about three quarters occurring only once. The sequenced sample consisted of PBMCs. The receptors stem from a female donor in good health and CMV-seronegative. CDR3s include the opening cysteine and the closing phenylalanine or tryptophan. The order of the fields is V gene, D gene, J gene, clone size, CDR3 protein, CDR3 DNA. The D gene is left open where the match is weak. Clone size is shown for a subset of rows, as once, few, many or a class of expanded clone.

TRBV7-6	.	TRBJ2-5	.	CASSSTEETQYF	TGTGCCAGCAGTTCGACAGAAGAGACCCAGTACTTC
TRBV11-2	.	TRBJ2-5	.	CASSGQGLDQETQYF	TGTGCCAGCAGCGGTCAGGGACTGGACCAAGAGACCCAGTACTTC
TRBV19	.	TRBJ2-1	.	CASSIAGTRPGFF	TGTGCCAGTAGTATAGCGGGGACTCGGCCGGGGTTCTTC
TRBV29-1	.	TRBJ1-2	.	CSAGGGGYGYTF	TGCAGCGCGGGGGGCGGGGGCTATGGCTACACCTTC
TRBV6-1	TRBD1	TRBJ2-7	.	CASSEARGTGIHEQYF	TGTGCCAGCAGTGAAGCGCGCGGGACAGGTATTCACGAGCAGTACTTC
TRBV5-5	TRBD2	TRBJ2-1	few	CASSFALGLAVYYNEQFF	TGTGCCAGCAGCTTCGCACTGGGACTAGCGGTATACTACAATGAGCAGTTCTTC
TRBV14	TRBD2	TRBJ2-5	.	CASSHLLTSAQETQYF	TGTGCCAGCAGCCACCTCCTCACTAGCGCCCAAGAGACCCAGTACTTC
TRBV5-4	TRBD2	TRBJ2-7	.	CASSLALAGGPKKQYF	TGTGCCAGCAGCTTGGCACTAGCGGGGGGGCCAAAGAAGCAGTACTTC
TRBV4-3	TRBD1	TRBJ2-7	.	CASSRLAGTGPYEQYF	TGCGCCAGCAGCCGACTGGCCGGGACAGGGCCCTACGAGCAGTACTTC
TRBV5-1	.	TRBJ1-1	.	CASSLGGGLNTEAFF	TGCGCCAGCAGCTTGGGTGGGGGGTTAAACACTGAAGCTTTCTTT
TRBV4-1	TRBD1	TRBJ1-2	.	CASSQPGQGFRGYTF	TGCGCCAGCAGCCAACCGGGACAGGGATTTCGTGGCTACACCTTC
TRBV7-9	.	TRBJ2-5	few	CASSLAGAETQYF	TGTGCCAGCAGCTTAGCGGGAGCCGAGACCCAGTACTTC
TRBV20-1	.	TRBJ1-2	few	CSAGGGYTF	TGCAGTGCCGGGGGGGGCTACACCTTC
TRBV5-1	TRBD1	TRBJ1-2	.	CASSLDEGARGYTF	TGCGCCAGCAGCTTGGATGAGGGGGCCAGAGGCTACACCTTC
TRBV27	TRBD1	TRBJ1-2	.	CASSFGQGGGYGYTF	TGTGCCAGCAGTTTTGGACAGGGGGGAGGTTATGGCTACACCTTC
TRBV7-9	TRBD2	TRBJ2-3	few	CASSSRTSGRVGLGDTQYF	TGTGCCAGCAGCTCACGGACTAGCGGGAGGGTTGGATTGGGAGATACGCAGTATTTT
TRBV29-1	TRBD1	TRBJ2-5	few	CSVGGQGGETQYF	TGCAGCGTTGGGGGACAGGGAGGAGAGACCCAGTACTTC
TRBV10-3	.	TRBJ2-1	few	CAISGQNEQFF	TGTGCCATCAGTGGACAAAATGAGCAGTTCTTC
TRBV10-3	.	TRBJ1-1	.	CAISGQRGEAFF	TGTGCCATCAGTGGACAGCGGGGGGAAGCTTTCTTT
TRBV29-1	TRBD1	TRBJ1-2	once	CSVQVTGYGLYTF	TGCAGCGTCCAAGTGACAGGGTATGGGTTGTACACCTTC
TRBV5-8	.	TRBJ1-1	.	CASSLYGVMNTEAFF	TGTGCCAGCAGCTTGTATGGAGTTATGAACACTGAAGCTTTCTTT
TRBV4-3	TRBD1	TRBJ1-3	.	CASSRFRGPGNTIYF	TGCGCCAGCAGCCGCTTCAGGGGGCCTGGAAACACCATATATTTT
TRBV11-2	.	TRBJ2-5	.	CASSLGRETQYF	TGTGCCAGCAGCTTAGGTCGAGAGACCCAGTACTTC
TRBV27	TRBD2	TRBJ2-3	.	CASSLYPGTRLDTQYF	TGTGCCAGCAGTTTATATCCGGGGACTAGACTAGATACGCAGTATTTT
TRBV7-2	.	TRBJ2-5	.	CASSLNQGRETQYF	TGTGCCAGCAGCTTAAATCAGGGGAGAGAGACCCAGTACTTC
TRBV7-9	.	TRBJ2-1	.	CASSHGAGYNEQFF	TGTGCCAGCAGCCACGGCGCGGGCTACAATGAGCAGTTCTTC
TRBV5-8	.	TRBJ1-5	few	CASSLRQFNQPQHF	TGTGCCAGCAGCTTGAGACAGTTCAATCAGCCCCAGCATTTT
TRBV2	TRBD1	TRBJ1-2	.	CASSPGTETSGYTF	TGTGCCAGCAGTCCCGGGACAGAGACCTCTGGCTACACCTTC
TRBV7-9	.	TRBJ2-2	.	CASSSQGSTNTGELFF	TGTGCCAGCAGCTCCCAGGGGTCCACGAACACCGGGGAGCTGTTTTTT
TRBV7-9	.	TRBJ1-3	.	CASSQDLYTIYF	TGTGCCAGCAGCCAGGATCTTTACACCATATATTTT
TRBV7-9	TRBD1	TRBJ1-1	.	CASSSTGTGGTEAFF	TGTGCCAGCAGCAGTACCGGGACAGGCGGCACTGAAGCTTTCTTT
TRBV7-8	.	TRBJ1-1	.	CASSLAGRGTEAFF	TGTGCCAGCAGCTTAGCCGGGAGGGGGACTGAAGCTTTCTTT
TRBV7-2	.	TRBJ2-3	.	CASSLGSGRSDTQYF	TGTGCCAGCAGCTTAGGTAGCGGCCGATCAGATACGCAGTATTTT
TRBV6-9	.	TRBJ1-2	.	CASSYFAFFGGEANYGYTF	TGTGCCAGCAGTTATTTCGCATTCTTCGGAGGGGAAGCTAACTATGGCTACACCTTC
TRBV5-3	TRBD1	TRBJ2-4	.	CARSFRGPEAKNSQYF	TGTGCCAGAAGCTTTAGGGGGCCGGAAGCCAAAAACAGTCAGTACTTC
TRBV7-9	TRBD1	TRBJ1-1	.	CASRPSQGENTEAFF	TGTGCCAGCAGACCCTCACAGGGGGAGAACACTGAAGCTTTCTTT
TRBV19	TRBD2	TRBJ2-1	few	CASSVTGTSGARNEQFF	TGTGCCAGTAGTGTTACCGGGACTAGCGGGGCGAGGAATGAGCAGTTCTTC
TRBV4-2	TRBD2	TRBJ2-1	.	CASSPQDSGGKHNEQFF	TGTGCCAGCAGCCCCCAGGATAGCGGGGGGAAACACAATGAGCAGTTCTTC
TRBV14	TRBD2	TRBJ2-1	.	CASSQDRGSRHEQFF	TGTGCCAGCAGCCAAGATCGCGGGAGTCGGCATGAGCAGTTCTTC
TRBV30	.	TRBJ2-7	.	CAWSTASYEQYF	TGTGCCTGGAGTACAGCCTCCTACGAGCAGTACTTC
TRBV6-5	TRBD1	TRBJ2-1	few	CASSYREGTAHEQFF	TGTGCCAGCAGTTACCGAGAGGGGACAGCCCATGAGCAGTTCTTC
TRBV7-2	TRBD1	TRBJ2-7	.	CASRRAGTGVYEQYF	TGTGCCAGCAGGAGGGCCGGGACAGGGGTCTACGAGCAGTACTTC
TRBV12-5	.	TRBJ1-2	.	CASGLDPGLYGYTF	TGTGCTAGTGGTTTGGATCCAGGCCTCTATGGCTACACCTTC
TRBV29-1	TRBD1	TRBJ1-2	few	CSVSGQGLYGYTF	TGCAGCGTTTCGGGACAGGGCCTCTATGGCTACACCTTC
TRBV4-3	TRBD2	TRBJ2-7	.	CASSQDLFGGAYEQYF	TGCGCCAGCAGCCAAGATCTATTCGGGGGGGCGTACGAGCAGTACTTC
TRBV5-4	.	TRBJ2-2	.	CASSRWSDTGELFF	TGTGCCAGCAGCCGATGGTCGGACACCGGGGAGCTGTTTTTT
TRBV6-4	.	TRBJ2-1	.	CASSPGGEQFF	TGTGCCAGCAGTCCCGGGGGTGAGCAGTTCTTC